This TCR beta chain was sequenced during a study of blood T cell repertoires in COVID-19 (dated by TCRdb to 2020 to 2022). About the investigation overall: Samples from collaborators originated in the United States, Italy and Spain and spanned both the acute and convalescent phases of COVID-19. A de-identified subject ID, COVID-19 status, age in years and sex were almost always included in the sample metadata. Where HLA class I and class II types were available, the types were taken from metadata supplied by the sample provider, not from assay-based typing. The repertoires were released in a freely available public database intended as a resource for research on the immune response to SARS-CoV-2. Samples were obtained from the ongoing ImmuneRACE study (first 160 participants) and from some 1,300 subjects provided by 6 global collaborators. The material from the prospective study consisted of cDNA or gDNA derived from T cells, B-cell-depleted T cells, or PBMCs. Subjects who had been exposed to COVID-19, were actively infected with it, or had recovered from it provided the deeply sampled blood TCRbeta repertoires that made up the dataset.

Turning to this clone: This receptor's antigen is unknown. There are no base qualities to consult, and no much larger clone falls within one base.

TCRbeta CDR3 regions were amplified from genomic DNA using the immunoSEQ Assay, a bias-controlled multiplex PCR. The study's processing was this. Within the assay, amplification of reference gene primers was used to estimate how many nucleated cells each sample contained. To quantify the absolute abundance of each unique TCRbeta CDR3 rearrangement, sequence reads were collapsed and filtered. For each sample, productive Simpson clonality was calculated as the square root of Simpson's diversity index across productive rearrangements. TCRdb took this table from immuneACCESS and kept in-frame rearrangements with V and J called. Such tables lack part of the clones; where checked against another copy, unresolved V genes explain under half of the gap, and the rest is unexplained. D and trimming were read from the DNA, whereas the V and J calls and clone size are those reported in that table. The sample yields about 100,000 clones; 91% were counted once. Over 2% of the sample is held by the ten biggest clonotypes.

Here is what the overall study found, with its caveats: Clinical and demographic metadata were provided uncurated, with the amount varying by source and participant.

Whole blood was collected in K2EDTA tubes by collaborating institutions according to the institutions' own protocols. For TCRbeta analysis, collaborator samples were shipped as frozen whole blood, as isolated PBMCs, or as DNA extracted from either sample type. V gives up 4 bases and J gives up 8 bases, and the segment between their germline ends measures 10 bases. The CDR3 spans 13 residues, from the cysteine through the phenylalanine. This entry keeps only the CDR3 DNA: 39 bases, framed from base 1. The germline V gene provides CDR1 SGDLS and CDR2 YYNGEE. This receptor was obtained from a middle-aged man with active COVID-19. Specimen: peripheral blood. The chain couples TRBV9 to TRBJ1-6, and perhaps TRBD1 as D gene, on 5 matching bases. The nucleotide sequence reads as follows: TGTGCCAGCAGCCAATCACAGGATTCACCCCTCCACTTT. It is translated as CASSQSQDSPLHF.